The rows below give T cell receptor beta chains drawn from one sample of a study of a mutant IDH1 vaccine in newly diagnosed glioma. Clones were read by immunoSEQ multiplex PCR, and TCRdb kept only the in-frame ones, dropping some. This sample has approximately 100,000 clones, with about 87% found just once. The sample in question was PBMCs, obtained from a glioma patient treated with radiotherapy, temozolomide or both. The receptor source for this set is a woman between 50 and 59 years old with glioma. The CDR3 runs from the conserved cysteine through the conserved F or W. D genes are given only for firm matches. The listing skips clone size in some rows; elsewhere it reads once, few, many or a size class.

V gene: TRBV2; CDR3 length: 11; J gene: TRBJ1-1; D gene: NA; clone size: NA; CDR3 protein: CASHSGPEAFF; CDR3 DNA: TGTGCCAGTCACTCCGGGCCCGAAGCTTTCTTT
V gene: TRBV28; CDR3 length: 13; J gene: TRBJ2-2; D gene: TRBD2; clone size: NA; CDR3 protein: CATGGRATGELFF; CDR3 DNA: TGTGCTACGGGGGGGAGAGCCACCGGGGAGCTGTTTTTT
V gene: TRBV7-2; CDR3 length: 14; J gene: TRBJ2-1; D gene: NA; clone size: NA; CDR3 protein: CASSPGLSPYEQFF; CDR3 DNA: TGTGCCAGCAGCCCCGGACTTTCTCCCTATGAGCAGTTCTTC
V gene: TRBV10-3; CDR3 length: 15; J gene: TRBJ2-1; D gene: NA; clone size: NA; CDR3 protein: CAISADYRGNNEQFF; CDR3 DNA: TGTGCCATCAGCGCTGACTATCGGGGTAACAATGAGCAGTTCTTC
V gene: TRBV7-9; CDR3 length: 14; J gene: TRBJ2-6; D gene: NA; clone size: NA; CDR3 protein: CASSLEPSSHVLTF; CDR3 DNA: TGTGCCAGCAGCTTGGAACCCTCCTCTCACGTCCTGACTTTC
V gene: TRBV18; CDR3 length: 14; J gene: TRBJ2-5; D gene: TRBD2; clone size: NA; CDR3 protein: CTSASGGGGETQYF; CDR3 DNA: TGTACCTCAGCTTCGGGGGGTGGCGGAGAGACCCAGTACTTC
V gene: TRBV9; CDR3 length: 11; J gene: TRBJ2-5; D gene: NA; clone size: NA; CDR3 protein: CASSAQETQYF; CDR3 DNA: TGTGCCAGCAGCGCCCAAGAGACCCAGTACTTC
V gene: TRBV9; CDR3 length: 15; J gene: TRBJ2-7; D gene: TRBD1; clone size: NA; CDR3 protein: CASSVTGTVSYEQYF; CDR3 DNA: TGTGCCAGCAGCGTAACAGGGACAGTCTCCTACGAGCAGTACTTC
V gene: TRBV5-6; CDR3 length: 14; J gene: TRBJ1-1; D gene: NA; clone size: few; CDR3 protein: CASSSLGAGTEAFF; CDR3 DNA: TGTGCCAGCAGCTCGTTAGGGGCGGGCACTGAAGCTTTCTTT
V gene: TRBV28; CDR3 length: 13; J gene: TRBJ1-5; D gene: TRBD1; clone size: few; CDR3 protein: CASRGTGGSPQHF; CDR3 DNA: TGTGCCAGCAGGGGGACAGGGGGCAGCCCCCAGCATTTT
V gene: TRBV6-1; CDR3 length: 12; J gene: TRBJ2-3; D gene: NA; clone size: NA; CDR3 protein: CASRVGADTQYF; CDR3 DNA: TGTGCCAGCAGGGTGGGGGCAGATACGCAGTATTTT
V gene: TRBV28; CDR3 length: 14; J gene: TRBJ2-7; D gene: TRBD1; clone size: NA; CDR3 protein: CASSYPGQGYEQYF; CDR3 DNA: TGTGCCAGCAGTTACCCGGGACAGGGTTACGAGCAGTACTTC
V gene: TRBV9; CDR3 length: 13; J gene: TRBJ2-3; D gene: NA; clone size: NA; CDR3 protein: CASSGRQEGTQYF; CDR3 DNA: TGTGCCAGCAGCGGCCGACAGGAGGGGACGCAGTATTTT
V gene: TRBV5-1; CDR3 length: 14; J gene: TRBJ1-1; D gene: NA; clone size: NA; CDR3 protein: CASSLDRSNTEAFF; CDR3 DNA: TGCGCCAGCAGCTTGGACAGGTCGAACACTGAAGCTTTCTTT
V gene: TRBV30; CDR3 length: 15; J gene: TRBJ1-1; D gene: TRBD1; clone size: NA; CDR3 protein: CAWTPGDRAGTEAFF; CDR3 DNA: TGTGCCTGGACCCCGGGGGACAGGGCGGGGACTGAAGCTTTCTTT
V gene: TRBV28; CDR3 length: 16; J gene: TRBJ2-3; D gene: TRBD1; clone size: NA; CDR3 protein: CASSPPPGGRSDTQYF; CDR3 DNA: TGTGCCAGCAGTCCTCCCCCAGGGGGCAGGTCAGATACGCAGTATTTT
V gene: TRBV19; CDR3 length: 15; J gene: TRBJ1-6; D gene: TRBD1; clone size: NA; CDR3 protein: CASTFGQGGNSPLHF; CDR3 DNA: TGTGCCAGCACTTTCGGACAGGGGGGGAATTCACCCCTCCACTTT
V gene: TRBV2; CDR3 length: 15; J gene: TRBJ2-7; D gene: NA; clone size: NA; CDR3 protein: CASSRYPDRGYEQYF; CDR3 DNA: TGTGCCAGCAGTCGATACCCGGACAGAGGTTACGAGCAGTACTTC
V gene: TRBV10-3; CDR3 length: 15; J gene: TRBJ2-7; D gene: NA; clone size: NA; CDR3 protein: CAISETTGTTYEQYF; CDR3 DNA: TGTGCCATCAGTGAGACAACCGGGACAACATACGAGCAGTACTTC
V gene: TRBV28; CDR3 length: 14; J gene: TRBJ1-5; D gene: TRBD1; clone size: NA; CDR3 protein: CASRQTGGGQPQHF; CDR3 DNA: TGTGCCAGCAGACAGACAGGGGGCGGTCAGCCCCAGCATTTT
V gene: TRBV28; CDR3 length: 12; J gene: TRBJ2-7; D gene: NA; clone size: NA; CDR3 protein: CASRGEPYEQYF; CDR3 DNA: TGTGCCAGCAGGGGGGAGCCCTACGAGCAGTACTTC
V gene: TRBV2; CDR3 length: 14; J gene: TRBJ1-5; D gene: TRBD1; clone size: NA; CDR3 protein: CASSEKGQTQPQHF; CDR3 DNA: TGTGCCAGCAGTGAAAAGGGACAGACTCAGCCCCAGCATTTT
V gene: TRBV4-2; CDR3 length: 16; J gene: TRBJ2-5; D gene: TRBD2; clone size: NA; CDR3 protein: CASSQGQAGEGETQYF; CDR3 DNA: TGTGCCAGCAGCCAAGGTCAGGCGGGAGAAGGAGAGACCCAGTACTTC
V gene: TRBV4-2; CDR3 length: 15; J gene: TRBJ2-1; D gene: TRBD2; clone size: NA; CDR3 protein: CASSQASGRYNEQFF; CDR3 DNA: TGTGCCAGCAGCCAAGCTAGCGGGAGGTACAATGAGCAGTTCTTC
V gene: TRBV25-1; CDR3 length: 11; J gene: TRBJ1-2; D gene: NA; clone size: few; CDR3 protein: CASSGRHGYTF; CDR3 DNA: TGTGCCAGCAGTGGGAGGCACGGCTACACCTTC
V gene: TRBV5-4; CDR3 length: 13; J gene: TRBJ1-1; D gene: NA; clone size: NA; CDR3 protein: CASSLDRNTEAFF; CDR3 DNA: TGTGCCAGCAGCTTGGACAGGAACACTGAAGCTTTCTTT
V gene: TRBV5-1; CDR3 length: 15; J gene: TRBJ2-3; D gene: NA; clone size: NA; CDR3 protein: CASSPVDRRTDTQYF; CDR3 DNA: TGCGCCAGCAGCCCGGTTGACAGGCGCACAGATACGCAGTATTTT
V gene: TRBV28; CDR3 length: 15; J gene: TRBJ1-4; D gene: TRBD1; clone size: NA; CDR3 protein: CASSTAGTENEKLFF; CDR3 DNA: TGTGCCAGCAGCACAGCCGGGACAGAGAATGAAAAACTGTTTTTT
V gene: TRBV6-1; CDR3 length: 15; J gene: TRBJ2-5; D gene: NA; clone size: NA; CDR3 protein: CASSVFRESGETQYF; CDR3 DNA: TGTGCCAGCAGTGTATTCCGCGAGTCGGGAGAGACCCAGTACTTC